The sequence of this T cell receptor beta chain was determined in a study of immune cell composition in non-small cell lung cancer. This clone appeared a single time. What it binds is unknown. Some clones are missing from TCRdb's copy, which holds only in-frame ones; the method was immunoSEQ multiplex PCR. The sample includes about 730 clones, approximately 88% of them seen just once. Normal lung was sampled as far from the tumour as possible, at least 3 cm. The study's findings and limits: Tumour TCR-beta clonality was not significantly tied to smoking pack-years. Squamous carcinomas (approximately 80%) more often had tumour-associated clones >0.5% than adenocarcinomas (33%).

The V segment lost 4 bases and the J segment 8 bases; nucleotides outside the gene matches: 7. The CDR3 totals 13 residues. Germline CDR1 is LNHDA and CDR2 is SQIVND (reference sequence). The clonotype was recovered from a human donor with non-small cell lung cancer. The J gene is TRBJ1-2, the V gene TRBV19; 7 bases are a match to TRBD1. Sequences were obtained from non-adjacent lung tissue. Here the CDR3 reads CASSTDRVRGYTF. In DNA form, the CDR3 reads TGTGCCAGTAGTACCGACAGGGTAAGAGGCTACACCTTC.